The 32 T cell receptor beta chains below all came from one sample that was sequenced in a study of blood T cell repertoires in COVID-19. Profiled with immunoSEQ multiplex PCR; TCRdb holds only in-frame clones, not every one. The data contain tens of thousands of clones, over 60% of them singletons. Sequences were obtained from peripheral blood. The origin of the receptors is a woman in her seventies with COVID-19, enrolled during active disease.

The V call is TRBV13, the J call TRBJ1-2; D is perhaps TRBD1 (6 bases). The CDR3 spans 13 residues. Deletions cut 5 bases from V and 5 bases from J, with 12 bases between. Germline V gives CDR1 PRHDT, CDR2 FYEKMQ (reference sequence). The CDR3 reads CASSPGQNYGYTF. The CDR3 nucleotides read TGTGCCAGCAGCCCAGGACAGAATTATGGCTACACCTTC.

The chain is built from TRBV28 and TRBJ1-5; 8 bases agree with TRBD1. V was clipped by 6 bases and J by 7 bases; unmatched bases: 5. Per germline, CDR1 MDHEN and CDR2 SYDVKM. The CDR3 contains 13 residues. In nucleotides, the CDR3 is TGTGCCAGCAGATCAGGGGGCCGACAGCCCCAGCATTTT. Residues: CASRSGGRQPQHF.

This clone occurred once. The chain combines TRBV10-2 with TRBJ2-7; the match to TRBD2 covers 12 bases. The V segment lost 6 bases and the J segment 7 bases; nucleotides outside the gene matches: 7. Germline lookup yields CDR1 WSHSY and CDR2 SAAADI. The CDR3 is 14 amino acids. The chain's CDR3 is CASRPGLAGFEQYV. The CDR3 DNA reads TGCGCCAGCAGACCGGGACTAGCGGGTTTTGAGCAGTACGTC.

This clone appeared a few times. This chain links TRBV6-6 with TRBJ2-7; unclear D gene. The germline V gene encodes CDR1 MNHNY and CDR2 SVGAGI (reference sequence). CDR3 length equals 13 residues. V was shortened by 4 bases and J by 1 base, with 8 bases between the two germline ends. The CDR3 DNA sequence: TGTGCCAGCAGTTTGTACAGTTCCTACGAGCAGTACTTC. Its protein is CASSLYSSYEQYF.

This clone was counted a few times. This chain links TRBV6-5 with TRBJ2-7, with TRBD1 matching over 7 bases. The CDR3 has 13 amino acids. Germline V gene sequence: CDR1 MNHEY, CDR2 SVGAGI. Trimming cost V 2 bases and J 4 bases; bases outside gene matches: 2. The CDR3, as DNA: TGTGCCAGCAGTTACGCAGGGGGATACGAGCAGTACTTC. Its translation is CASSYAGGYEQYF.

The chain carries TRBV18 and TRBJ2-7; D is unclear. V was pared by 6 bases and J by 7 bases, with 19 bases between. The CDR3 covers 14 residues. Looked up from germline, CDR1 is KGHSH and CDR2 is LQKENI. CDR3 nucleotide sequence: TGTGCCAGCTCCCCGCGTGAGGCCCGTCGGGAGCAGTACTTC. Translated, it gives CASSPREARREQYF. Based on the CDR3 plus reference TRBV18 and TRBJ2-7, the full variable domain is NAGVMQNPRHLVRRRGQEARLRCSPMKGHSHVYWYRQLPEEGLKFMVYLQKENIIDESGMPKERFSAEFPKEGPSILRIQQVVRGDSAAYFCASSPREARREQYFGPGTRLTVT.

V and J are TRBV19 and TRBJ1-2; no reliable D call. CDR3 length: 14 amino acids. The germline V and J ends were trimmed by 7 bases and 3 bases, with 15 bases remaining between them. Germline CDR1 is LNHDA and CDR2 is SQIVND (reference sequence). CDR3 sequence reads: CASISWRGDYGYTF. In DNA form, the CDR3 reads TGTGCCAGTATCTCTTGGCGGGGAGACTATGGCTACACCTTC.

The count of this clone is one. The CDR3 coding sequence is TGTGCCAGCGGGAGCGGAGACGCGAACACCGGGGAGCTGTTTTTT. This translates into CASGSGDANTGELFF. The rearrangement links TRBV6-5 to TRBJ2-2, with D possibly being TRBD2 (5 bases). The CDR3 runs 15 residues. The V gene lost 8 bases and the J gene lost 0 bases, with 13 bases spanning the gap. CDR1 is MNHEY and CDR2 is SVGAGI in the germline V gene.

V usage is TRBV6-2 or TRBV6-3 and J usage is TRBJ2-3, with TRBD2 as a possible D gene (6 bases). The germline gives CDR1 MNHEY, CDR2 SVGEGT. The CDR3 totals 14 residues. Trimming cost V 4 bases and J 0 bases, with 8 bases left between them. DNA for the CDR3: TGTGCCAGCAGTTCCGGGACTAGCACAGATACGCAGTATTTT. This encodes CASSSGTSTDTQYF.

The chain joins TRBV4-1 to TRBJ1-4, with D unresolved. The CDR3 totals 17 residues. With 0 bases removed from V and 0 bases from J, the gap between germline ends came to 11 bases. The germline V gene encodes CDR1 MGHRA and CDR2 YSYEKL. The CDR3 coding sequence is TGCGCCAGCAGCCAAGATACGAACGCAGCAACTAATGAAAAACTGTTTTTT. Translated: CASSQDTNAATNEKLFF.

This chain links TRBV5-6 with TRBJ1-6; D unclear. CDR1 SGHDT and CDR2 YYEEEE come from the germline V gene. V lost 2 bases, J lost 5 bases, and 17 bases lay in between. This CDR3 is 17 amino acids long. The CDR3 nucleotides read TGTGCCAGCAGCTTCTATATGGGCGCAAGAAATAATTCACCCCTCCACTTT. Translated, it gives CASSFYMGARNNSPLHF.

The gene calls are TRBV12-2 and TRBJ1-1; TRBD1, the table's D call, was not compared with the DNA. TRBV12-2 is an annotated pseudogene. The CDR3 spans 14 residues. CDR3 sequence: CASRPQGDDTEAFF. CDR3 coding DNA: TGTGCAAGTCGCCCACAGGGTGATGACACTGAAGCTTTCTTT.

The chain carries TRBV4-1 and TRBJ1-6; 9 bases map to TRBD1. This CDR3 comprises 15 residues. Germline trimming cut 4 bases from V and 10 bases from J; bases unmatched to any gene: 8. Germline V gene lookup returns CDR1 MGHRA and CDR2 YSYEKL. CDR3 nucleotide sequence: TGCGCCAGCAGCCTACAGGGGGCTGGGGGCTCACCCCTCCACTTT. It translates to CASSLQGAGGSPLHF.

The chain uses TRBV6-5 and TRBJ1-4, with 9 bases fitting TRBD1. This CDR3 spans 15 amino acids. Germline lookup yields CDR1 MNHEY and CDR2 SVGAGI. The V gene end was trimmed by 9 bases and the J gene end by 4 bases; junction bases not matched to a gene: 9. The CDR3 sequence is CASRTGTGSNEKLFF. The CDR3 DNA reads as TGTGCCAGTCGAACCGGGACAGGGAGTAATGAAAAACTGTTTTTT.

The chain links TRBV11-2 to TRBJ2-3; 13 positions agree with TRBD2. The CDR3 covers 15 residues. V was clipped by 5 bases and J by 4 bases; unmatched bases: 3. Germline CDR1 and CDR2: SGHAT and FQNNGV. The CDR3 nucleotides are TGTGCCAGCAGCGCCGGGACTAGCGGGGCAGATACGCAGTATTTT. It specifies CASSAGTSGADTQYF.

Here the CDR3 reads CASSSRVDGYTF. The CDR3 nucleotides are TGTGCCAGCAGTTCCAGGGTGGATGGCTACACCTTC. The chain uses TRBV6-5 and TRBJ1-2, with a tentative D call TRBD1 (5 bases). Germline V lookup: CDR1 MNHEY, CDR2 SVGAGI. The CDR3 contains 12 residues. Trimming took off 4 bases at V and 6 bases at J, with 9 bases between the two ends.

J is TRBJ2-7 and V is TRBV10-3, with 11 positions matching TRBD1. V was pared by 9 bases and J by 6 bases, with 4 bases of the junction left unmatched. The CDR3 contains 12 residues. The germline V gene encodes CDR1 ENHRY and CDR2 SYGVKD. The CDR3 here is CAIGQGASEQYF. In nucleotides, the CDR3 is TGTGCCATAGGACAGGGGGCGAGCGAGCAGTACTTC.

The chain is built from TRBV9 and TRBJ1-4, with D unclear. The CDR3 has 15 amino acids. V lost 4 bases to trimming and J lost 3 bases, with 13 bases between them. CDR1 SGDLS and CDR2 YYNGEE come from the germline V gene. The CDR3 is CASSPSGQSNEKLFF. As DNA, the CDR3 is TGTGCCAGCAGCCCCAGTGGTCAGTCTAATGAAAAACTGTTTTTT.

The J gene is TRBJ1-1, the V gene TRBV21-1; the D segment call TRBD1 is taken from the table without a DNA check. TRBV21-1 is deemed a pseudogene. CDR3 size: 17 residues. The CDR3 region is CASSKNRKQGPNTEAFF. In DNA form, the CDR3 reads TGTGCCAGCAGCAAAAACAGAAAACAGGGCCCGAACACTGAAGCTTTCTTT.

CDR3 bases: TGTGCCAGCAGTTCGACAGGTACCTACGAGCAGTACGTC. Amino acid sequence: CASSSTGTYEQYV. The chain combines TRBV28 with TRBJ2-7; tentatively, D is TRBD1 (6 bases). Germline V gives CDR1 MDHEN, CDR2 SYDVKM. The V and J ends lost 4 bases and 2 bases respectively, with 9 bases between them. The CDR3 length is 13 residues.

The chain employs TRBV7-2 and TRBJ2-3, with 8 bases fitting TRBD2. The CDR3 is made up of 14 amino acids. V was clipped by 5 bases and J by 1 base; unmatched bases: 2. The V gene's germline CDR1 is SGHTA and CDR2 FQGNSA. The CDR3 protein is CASSQGLGTDTQYF. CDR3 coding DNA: TGTGCCAGCAGCCAGGGACTAGGCACAGATACGCAGTATTTT.

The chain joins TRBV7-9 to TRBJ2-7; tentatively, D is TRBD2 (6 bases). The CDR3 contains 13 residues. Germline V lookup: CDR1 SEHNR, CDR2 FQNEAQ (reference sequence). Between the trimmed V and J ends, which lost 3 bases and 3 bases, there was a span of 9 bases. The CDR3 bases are TGTGCCAGCAGCTTGGGGACTCTCTACGAGCAGTACGTC. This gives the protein CASSLGTLYEQYV.

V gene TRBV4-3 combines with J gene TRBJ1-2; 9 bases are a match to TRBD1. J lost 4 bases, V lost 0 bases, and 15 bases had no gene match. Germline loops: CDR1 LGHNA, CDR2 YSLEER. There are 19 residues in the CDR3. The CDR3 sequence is CASSQEAIWDRVEGYGYTF. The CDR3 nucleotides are TGCGCCAGCAGCCAAGAGGCCATCTGGGACAGGGTAGAAGGCTATGGCTACACCTTC.

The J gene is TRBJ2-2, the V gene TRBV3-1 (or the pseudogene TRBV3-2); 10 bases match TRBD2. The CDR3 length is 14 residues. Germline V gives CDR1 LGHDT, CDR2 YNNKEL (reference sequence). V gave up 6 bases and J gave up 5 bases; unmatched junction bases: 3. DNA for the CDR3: TGTGCCAGCAGGGTGACTAGCGGGACCGGGGAGCTGTTTTTT. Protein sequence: CASRVTSGTGELFF.

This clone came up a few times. The CDR3 loop is CASRDLAGGPNEQFF. The CDR3 DNA is TGTGCCAGCAGGGACCTAGCGGGGGGGCCCAATGAGCAGTTCTTC. The chain is built from TRBV2 and TRBJ2-1; 12 nucleotides match TRBD2. The CDR3 totals 15 residues. V lost 6 bases, J lost 6 bases, and 6 bases stayed unmatched. CDR1 and CDR2 from the germline V gene are SNHLY and FYNNEI.

The CDR3 bases are TGTGCCAGCAGCTTGGTTTGGACTAGCGGATTCACCGGGGAGCTGTTTTTT. Amino acids: CASSLVWTSGFTGELFF. V usage is TRBV5-5 and J usage is TRBJ2-2; 10 bases line up with TRBD2. In germline, CDR1 is SGHKS, CDR2 YYEKEE (reference sequence). V gave up 0 bases and J gave up 4 bases; unmatched junction bases: 6. This CDR3 is 17 amino acids long.

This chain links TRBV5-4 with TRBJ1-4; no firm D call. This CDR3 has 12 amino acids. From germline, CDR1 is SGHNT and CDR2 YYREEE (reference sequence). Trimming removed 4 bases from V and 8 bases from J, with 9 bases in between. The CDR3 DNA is TGTGCCAGCAGCGCTCGCGGGGAAAAACTGTTTTTT. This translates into CASSARGEKLFF.

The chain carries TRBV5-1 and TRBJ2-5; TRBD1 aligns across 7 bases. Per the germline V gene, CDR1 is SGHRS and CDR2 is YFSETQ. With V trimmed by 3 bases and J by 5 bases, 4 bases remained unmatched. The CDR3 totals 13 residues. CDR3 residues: CASSSDRRETQYF. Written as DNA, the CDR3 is TGCGCCAGCAGCTCGGACAGGAGGGAGACCCAGTACTTC.

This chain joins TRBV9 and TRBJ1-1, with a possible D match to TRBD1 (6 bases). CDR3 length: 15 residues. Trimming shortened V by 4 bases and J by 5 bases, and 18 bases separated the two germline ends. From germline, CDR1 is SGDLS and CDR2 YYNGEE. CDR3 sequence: CASSPLDSWRTEAFF. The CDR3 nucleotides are TGTGCCAGCAGCCCCTTGGACAGCTGGAGGACTGAAGCTTTCTTT.

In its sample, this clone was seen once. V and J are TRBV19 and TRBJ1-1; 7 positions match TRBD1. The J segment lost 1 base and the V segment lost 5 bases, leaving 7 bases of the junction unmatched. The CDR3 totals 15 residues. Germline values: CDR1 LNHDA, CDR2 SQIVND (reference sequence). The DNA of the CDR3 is TGTGCCAGTAGTCCTGTCGGGACAGCGAACACTGAAGCTTTCTTT. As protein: CASSPVGTANTEAFF.

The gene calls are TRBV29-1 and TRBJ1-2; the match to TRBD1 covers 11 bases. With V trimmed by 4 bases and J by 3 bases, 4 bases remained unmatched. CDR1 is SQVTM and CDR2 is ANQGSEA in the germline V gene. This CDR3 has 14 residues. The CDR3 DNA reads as TGCAGCGTTGTGGGGGGACAGGGGGACTATGGCTACACCTTC. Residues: CSVVGGQGDYGYTF.

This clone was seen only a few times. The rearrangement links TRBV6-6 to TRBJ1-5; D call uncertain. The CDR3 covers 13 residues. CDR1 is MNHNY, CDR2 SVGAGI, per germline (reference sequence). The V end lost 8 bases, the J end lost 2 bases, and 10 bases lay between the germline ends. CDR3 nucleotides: TGTGCCAGCTTGGCTCTGGGCAATCAGCCCCAGCATTTT. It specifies CASLALGNQPQHF.